The 4 T cell receptor beta chains given below trace back to one sample, sequenced in a study of shared clonotypes between healthy human individuals. Using immunoSEQ multiplex PCR, the repertoire was profiled, and TCRdb retains in-frame clones only, with some absent. The table records about 1.5 million clones, roughly 96% of them present only once. Sequencing was done on a sample of naive CD4+ T cells sorted from blood. The subset was: CD45RA+ positively selected. Receptor source: a man between 25 and 39 years old in good health.

The rearrangement links TRBV6-5 to TRBJ1-2; no definite D call. Trimming removed 1 base at V and 5 bases at J, with 11 bases between. The CDR3 totals 14 residues. CDR1 is MNHEY, CDR2 SVGAGI, per germline. The CDR3 region is CASSYLPVRYGYTF. CDR3 nucleotide sequence: TGTGCCAGCAGTTACTTGCCGGTTCGGTATGGCTACACCTTC.

This clone was seen only once. The chain links TRBV30 to TRBJ2-7; D could derive from TRBD1 or TRBD2 (5 bases each). The CDR3 extends over 12 amino acids. With 4 bases removed from V and 5 bases from J, the gap between germline ends came to 12 bases. Germline V gene lookup returns CDR1 GTSNPN and CDR2 SVGIG (reference sequence). Here the CDR3 reads CAWNGAGHEQYF. As DNA, the CDR3 is TGTGCCTGGAACGGGGCAGGTCACGAGCAGTACTTC.

The sample holds a few counts of this clone. The V gene is TRBV6-5, the J gene TRBJ2-3; D unresolved. The length of the CDR3 is 11 residues. Germline V lookup: CDR1 MNHEY, CDR2 SVGAGI. Trimming left V 6 bases short and J 6 bases short, with 7 bases between. CDR3 amino acids: CASSQGDTQYF. The CDR3 DNA sequence: TGTGCCAGCAGCCAAGGGGATACGCAGTATTTT.

This chain links TRBV5-1 with TRBJ2-1; D possibly matches TRBD1 or TRBD2 (5 bases each). CDR3 length equals 17 residues. Germline V CDR1 and CDR2: SGHRS, YFSETQ. The V end lost 4 bases, the J end lost 5 bases, and 22 bases lay between the germline ends. The CDR3 sequence is CASSPVHRDGPNNEQFF. Here the CDR3 DNA reads TGCGCCAGCAGCCCAGTACACCGGGACGGACCCAACAATGAGCAGTTCTTC. Together with reference TRBV5-1 and TRBJ2-1, the CDR3 gives the full variable domain: KAGVTQTPRYLIKTRGQQVTLSCSPISGHRSVSWYQQTPGQGLQFLFEYFSETQRNKGNFPGRFSGRQFSNSRSEMNVSTLELGDSALYLCASSPVHRDGPNNEQFFGPGTRLTVL.